What follows are 18 T cell receptor beta chains derived from one specimen sequenced in a study of cytomegalovirus exposure and HLA in healthy donors. A multiplex PCR was run with 60 Vbeta primers and 13 Jbeta primers. Measured with immunoSEQ multiplex PCR; TCRdb has only the in-frame clones, and not every one. The sample comprises about 230,000 clones, around 80% of which are singletons, and about 0.58% rests with the top ten. Sample: PBMCs. The receptors derive from a woman aged 35 to 49 in good health and CMV-seronegative.

The genes are TRBV18 and TRBJ1-5; 7 bases line up with TRBD1. The germline V gene has CDR1 KGHSH and CDR2 LQKENI. The length of the CDR3 is 13 residues. J was trimmed by 7 bases and V by 5 bases; bases with no gene match: 5. The CDR3 bases are TGTGCCAGCTCAACCGACAGGGACCAGCCCCAGCATTTT. Protein: CASSTDRDQPQHF.

With respect to this clone: Germline is not matched at one junction end, which may reflect a read error. V is TRBV7-7 and J is TRBJ1-3; 8 bases map to TRBD1. Germline V gene sequence: CDR1 SSHAT, CDR2 FNYEAQ (reference sequence). The length of the CDR3 is 15 residues. The CDR3 sequence: CASSRDRGAGNTIYF. CDR3 nucleotide sequence: TGTGCTAGCAGCCGCGACAGGGGAGCAGGAAACACCATATATTTT.

The chain combines TRBV6-1 with TRBJ1-6; 8 bases are shared with TRBD1. CDR1 is MNHNS and CDR2 is SASEGT in the germline V gene. The CDR3 extends over 15 amino acids. Trimming cost V 4 bases and J 9 bases; bases outside gene matches: 8. CDR3 protein: CASSVQGVQSSPLHF. The CDR3 DNA follows: TGTGCCAGCAGTGTACAGGGGGTTCAAAGTTCACCCCTCCACTTT.

The CDR3 region has the DNA TGTGCCTGGAGTCCAGGACAGGGCGGGCTGGGGGATCAGCCCCAGCATTTT. Translated, it gives CAWSPGQGGLGDQPQHF. The chain carries TRBV30 and TRBJ1-5; 8 nucleotides align to TRBD1. Per the germline V gene, CDR1 is GTSNPN and CDR2 is SVGIG (reference sequence). CDR3 length: 17 residues. J gave up 5 bases and V 2 bases, and 14 bases lay outside the gene matches.

The chain is built from TRBV2 and TRBJ1-5; D gene ambiguous. V was trimmed by 6 bases and J by 6 bases, leaving 9 bases between them. There are 12 residues in the CDR3. Per the germline V gene, CDR1 is SNHLY and CDR2 is FYNNEI. The CDR3 coding sequence is TGTGCCAGCAGCGAGTTTACTCAGCCCCAGCATTTT. Amino acids: CASSEFTQPQHF.

This rearrangement joins TRBV19 to TRBJ1-2, with no clear D. The germline CDR1 and CDR2 sequences are LNHDA and SQIVND (reference sequence). V was cut by 6 bases and J by 4 bases, with 9 bases left in between. The CDR3 loop spans 12 amino acids. CDR3 in DNA: TGTGCCAGTAGCTTTTCTACCTATGGCTACACCTTC. Translation: CASSFSTYGYTF.

The gene calls are TRBV7-8 and TRBJ2-7; no reliable D call. Trimming took off 4 bases at V and 0 bases at J, with 4 bases between the two ends. Germline V gives CDR1 SGHVS, CDR2 FQNEAQ. The CDR3 spans 12 residues. The CDR3 sequence is CASSSSSYEQYF. For the CDR3, the DNA is TGTGCCAGCAGCTCGAGCTCCTACGAGCAGTACTTC.

This chain links TRBV7-8 with TRBJ2-2; 8 bases match TRBD1. The CDR3 has 17 residues. Germline loops: CDR1 SGHVS, CDR2 FQNEAQ. J lost 4 bases, V lost 5 bases, and 12 bases had no gene match. CDR3 sequence: CASSPTRRTGSTGELFF. The CDR3 DNA sequence: TGTGCCAGCAGCCCGACACGAAGGACAGGGTCCACCGGGGAGCTGTTTTTT. Full variable domain (missing parts from reference TRBV7-8 and TRBJ2-2): GAGVSQSPRYKVAKRGQDVALRCDPISGHVSLFWYQQALGQGPEFLTYFQNEAQLDKSGLPSDRFFAERPEGSVSTLKIQRTQQEDSAVYLCASSPTRRTGSTGELFFGEGSRLTVL.

This chain links TRBV11-3 with TRBJ2-7; D may be TRBD2 (5 bases). Trimming shortened V by 4 bases and J by 5 bases, and 12 bases separated the two germline ends. CDR1 and CDR2 (germline): SGHNT, YENEEA. This CDR3 spans 13 amino acids. The CDR3 nucleotides read TGTGCCAGCAGCTCAGCGGCGCACCACGAGCAGTACTTC. It yields the protein CASSSAAHHEQYF.

The gene calls are TRBV10-3 and TRBJ2-1; 7 positions agree with TRBD1. J was trimmed by 6 bases and V by 3 bases; bases with no gene match: 8. Germline CDR1 ENHRY, CDR2 SYGVKD. The CDR3 covers 15 residues. The CDR3, as DNA: TGTGCCATCAGTGATCAGTCAGGGGGTGGCAATGAGCAGTTCTTC. This gives the protein CAISDQSGGGNEQFF.

CDR3 nucleotide sequence: TGTGCCAGCAGTTTGAGCAGGGTCGATCCTTTGTCATCGGAGACCCAGTACTTC. This sequence encodes CASSLSRVDPLSSETQYF. The J gene is TRBJ2-5, the V gene TRBV28; tentatively, D is TRBD1 (5 bases). Germline loops: CDR1 MDHEN, CDR2 SYDVKM. The CDR3 extends over 18 amino acids. Trimming removed 3 bases from V and 5 bases from J, with 25 bases in between.

This clone was recorded a few times. V usage is TRBV9 and J usage is TRBJ1-2; D gene uncertain. The CDR3 has 14 amino acids. Per germline, CDR1 SGDLS and CDR2 YYNGEE. Trimming pared 4 bases from V and 5 bases from J, leaving 15 bases between. This CDR3 is CASSTPTGGYGYTF. The CDR3 bases are TGTGCCAGCAGCACACCGACGGGAGGGTATGGCTACACCTTC.

The J gene is TRBJ1-2, the V gene TRBV27, with D tentatively TRBD1 (5 bases). Trimming shortened V by 6 bases and J by 4 bases, and 9 bases separated the two germline ends. Germline V gene data show CDR1 as MNHEY and CDR2 as SMNVEV (reference sequence). The CDR3 spans 12 residues. CDR3 protein: CASSGQGYGYTF. CDR3 DNA sequence: TGTGCCAGCAGCGGGCAGGGCTATGGCTACACCTTC.

This clone was counted only a few times. The chain joins TRBV19 to TRBJ1-4, with D possibly being TRBD1 (6 bases). Per germline, CDR1 LNHDA and CDR2 SQIVND (reference sequence). This CDR3 has 12 amino acids. V shed 5 bases and J shed 14 bases, with 15 bases lying between them. Written as DNA, the CDR3 is TGTGCCAGTAGTGTTACCACAGGGTCCCTGTTTTTT. Translated: CASSVTTGSLFF.

The rearrangement uses TRBV28 and TRBJ2-2; D unresolved. The length of the CDR3 is 14 residues. CDR1 is MDHEN, CDR2 SYDVKM, per germline. The germline V and J ends were trimmed by 7 bases and 5 bases, with 14 bases remaining between them. The CDR3 region has the DNA TGTGCCAGCACCTCCGACATCCAAACCGGGGAGCTGTTTTTT. Residues: CASTSDIQTGELFF.

V is TRBV7-2 and J is TRBJ1-5; 7 bases align to TRBD1. There are 14 residues in the CDR3. The V gene end was trimmed by 5 bases and the J gene end by 2 bases; junction bases not matched to a gene: 3. Germline V lookup: CDR1 SGHTA, CDR2 FQGNSA. The CDR3 sequence is CASSRGQGNQPQHF. Written as DNA, the CDR3 is TGTGCCAGCAGCCGCGGACAGGGCAATCAGCCCCAGCATTTT.

Only one count was recorded for this clone. The chain couples TRBV28 to TRBJ2-3; D is perhaps TRBD2 (6 bases). This CDR3 has 15 residues. Deletions cut 4 bases from V and 4 bases from J, with 15 bases between. In germline, CDR1 is MDHEN, CDR2 SYDVKM. CDR3 nucleotide sequence: TGTGCCAGCAGTTCTGCCCTCTCGGGGGCAGATACGCAGTATTTT. It translates to CASSSALSGADTQYF.

The chain uses TRBV30 and TRBJ1-2; D is ambiguous. This CDR3 spans 14 amino acids. Per the germline V gene, CDR1 is GTSNPN and CDR2 is SVGIG (reference sequence). V was trimmed by 2 bases and J by 1 base, leaving 11 bases between them. The CDR3 DNA reads as TGTGCCTGGAGTTTAGTGCGGGGTAACTATGGCTACACCTTC. Its protein is CAWSLVRGNYGYTF.